The entry that follows covers one T cell receptor (beta chain) sequence. The sample is drawn from a study of blood T cell repertoires in COVID-19. Germline V gene lookup returns CDR1 MNHEY and CDR2 SVGEGT. V lost 5 bases, J lost 9 bases, and 11 bases lay in between. This CDR3 region has 12 residues. Method: immunoSEQ multiplex PCR; TCRdb's copy keeps in-frame clones and lacks some. This repertoire shows about 120,000 clones, roughly 90% found once; its top ten account for roughly 7.6%. The chain recombines TRBV6-2 or TRBV6-3 with TRBJ2-1, with TRBD1 as a possible D gene (5 bases). The sample consisted of peripheral blood. The receptor was isolated from a man aged 45-65 years with acute or convalescent COVID-19. Here the CDR3 DNA reads TGTGCCAGCAGTGTCAGGGCTACTGAGCAGTTCTTC. This encodes CASSVRATEQFF.